The TCR beta chain under discussion was sequenced for a study of Ad26.COV2.S vaccination and SARS-CoV-2 variants. Study outcomes and limitations: Once vaccination had occurred, spike-specific CD8+ and CD4+ T cell responses reportedly showed substantial breadth. Placebo recipients and vaccine recipients were similar in non-spike TCR breadth.

Repertoires were generated with immunoSEQ multiplex PCR, while TCRdb's copy carries only in-frame clones and drops some. Of hundreds of thousands of clones listed, 92% were seen once; the top ten hold approximately 1.6%. About this clone: Its antigen is still unknown.

Treatment in this sample: approximately 18 received Ad26.COV2.S at low or high dose, single or two shots; about 5 received placebo; per-sample allocation not given. Vaccine and placebo recipients were sampled on day 63 after the first injection. A Boston donor was an adult aged 18-55 years. This specimen consisted of peripheral blood, obtained in a trial of Ad26.COV2.S vaccine versus placebo. This TCR was recovered from a person aged 18 to 59 who received the Ad26.COV2.S COVID-19 vaccine or a placebo.

Written as DNA, the CDR3 is TGTGCCAGCAGTGAACAGGGGGCGGGTGAGACCCAGTACTTC. Translation gives CASSEQGAGETQYF. The rearrangement uses TRBV6-1 and TRBJ2-5; 8 bases line up with TRBD1. The ends lost 2 bases at V and 5 bases at J; junction bases unmatched: 4. The germline V gene has CDR1 MNHNS and CDR2 SASEGT. This CDR3 contains 14 residues.